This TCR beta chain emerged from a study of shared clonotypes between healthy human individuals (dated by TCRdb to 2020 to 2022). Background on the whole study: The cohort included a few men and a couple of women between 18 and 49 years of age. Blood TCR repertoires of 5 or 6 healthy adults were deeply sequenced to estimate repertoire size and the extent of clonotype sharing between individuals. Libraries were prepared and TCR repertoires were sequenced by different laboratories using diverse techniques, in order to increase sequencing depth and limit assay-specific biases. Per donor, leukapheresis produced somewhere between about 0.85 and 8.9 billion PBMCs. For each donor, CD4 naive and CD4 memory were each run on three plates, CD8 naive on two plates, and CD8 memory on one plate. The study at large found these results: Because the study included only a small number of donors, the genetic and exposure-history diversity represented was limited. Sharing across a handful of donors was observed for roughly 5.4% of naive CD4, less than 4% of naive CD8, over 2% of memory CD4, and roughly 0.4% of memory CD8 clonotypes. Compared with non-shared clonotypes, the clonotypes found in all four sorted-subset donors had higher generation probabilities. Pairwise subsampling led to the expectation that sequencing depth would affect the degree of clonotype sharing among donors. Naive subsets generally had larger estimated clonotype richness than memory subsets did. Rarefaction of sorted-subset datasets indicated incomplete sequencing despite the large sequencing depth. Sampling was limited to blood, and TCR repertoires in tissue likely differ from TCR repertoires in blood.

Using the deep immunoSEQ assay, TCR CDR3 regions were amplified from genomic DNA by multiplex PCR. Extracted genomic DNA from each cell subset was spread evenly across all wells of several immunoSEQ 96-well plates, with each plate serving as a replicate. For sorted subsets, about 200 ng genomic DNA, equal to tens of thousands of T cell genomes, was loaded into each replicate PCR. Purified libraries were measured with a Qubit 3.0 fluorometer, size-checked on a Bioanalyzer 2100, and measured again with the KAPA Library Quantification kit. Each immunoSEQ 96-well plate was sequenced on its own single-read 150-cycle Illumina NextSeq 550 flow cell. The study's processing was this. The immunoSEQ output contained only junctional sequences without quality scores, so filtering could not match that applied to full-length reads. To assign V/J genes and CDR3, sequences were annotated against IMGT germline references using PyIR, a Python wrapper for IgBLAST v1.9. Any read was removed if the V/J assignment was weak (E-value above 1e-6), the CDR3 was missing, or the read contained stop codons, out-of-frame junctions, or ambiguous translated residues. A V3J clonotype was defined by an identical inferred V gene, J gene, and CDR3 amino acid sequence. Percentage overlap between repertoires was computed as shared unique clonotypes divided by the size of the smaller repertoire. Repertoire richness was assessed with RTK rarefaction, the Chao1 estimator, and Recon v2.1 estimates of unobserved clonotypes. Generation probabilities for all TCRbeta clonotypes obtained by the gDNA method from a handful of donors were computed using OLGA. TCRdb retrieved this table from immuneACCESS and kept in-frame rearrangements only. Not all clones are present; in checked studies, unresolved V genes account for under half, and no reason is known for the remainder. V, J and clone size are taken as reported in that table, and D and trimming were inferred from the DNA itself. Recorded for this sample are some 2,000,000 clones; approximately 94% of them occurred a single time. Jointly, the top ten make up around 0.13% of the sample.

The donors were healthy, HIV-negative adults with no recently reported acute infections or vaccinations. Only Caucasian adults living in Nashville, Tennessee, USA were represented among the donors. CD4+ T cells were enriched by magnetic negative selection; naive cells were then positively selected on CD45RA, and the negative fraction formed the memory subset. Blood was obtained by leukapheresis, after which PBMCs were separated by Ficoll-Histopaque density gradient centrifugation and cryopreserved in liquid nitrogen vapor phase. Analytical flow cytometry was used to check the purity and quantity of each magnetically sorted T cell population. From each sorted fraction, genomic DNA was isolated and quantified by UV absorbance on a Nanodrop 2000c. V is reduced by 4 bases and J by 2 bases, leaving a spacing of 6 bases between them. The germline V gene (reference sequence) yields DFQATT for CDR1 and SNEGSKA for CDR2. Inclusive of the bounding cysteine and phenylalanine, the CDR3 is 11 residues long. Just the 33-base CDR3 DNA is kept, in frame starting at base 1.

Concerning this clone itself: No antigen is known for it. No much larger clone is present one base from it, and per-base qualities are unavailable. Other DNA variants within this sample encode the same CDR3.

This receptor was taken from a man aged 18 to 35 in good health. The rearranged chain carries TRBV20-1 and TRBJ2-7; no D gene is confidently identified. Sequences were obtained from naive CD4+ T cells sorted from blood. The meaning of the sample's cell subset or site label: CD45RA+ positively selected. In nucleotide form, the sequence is TGCAGTGCTAATTCCGCCTACGAGCAGTACTTC. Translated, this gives CSANSAYEQYF.